This T cell receptor (beta chain) was sequenced for a study of blood T cell repertoires in COVID-19. This clone appeared a single time. The data were produced by immunoSEQ multiplex PCR, yet TCRdb's version contains in-frame clones alone and is incomplete. The repertoire has about 140,000 clones, roughly 76% of them found once; the top ten carry around 13%. The germline V gene encodes CDR1 SGDLS and CDR2 YYNGEE. V lost 0 bases to trimming and J lost 5 bases, with 8 bases between them. This CDR3 has 13 residues. This receptor was obtained from a man older than 75 with acute or convalescent COVID-19. The J gene is TRBJ2-5, the V gene TRBV9; D might be TRBD1 (5 bases). The sequenced sample consisted of peripheral blood. CDR3: CASSVVQGETQYF. CDR3 DNA: TGTGCCAGCAGCGTAGTTCAGGGCGAGACCCAGTACTTC.